What follows describes a single TCR beta chain. The sample originates from a study of T cells in localized non-small cell lung cancer. The data were produced by immunoSEQ multiplex PCR, yet TCRdb's version contains in-frame clones alone and is incomplete. The sample includes tens of thousands of clones, 78% of them seen just once. The length of the CDR3 is 15 residues. In germline, CDR1 is MNHEY, CDR2 SVGAGI. V was shortened by 0 bases and J by 3 bases, with 12 bases between the two germline ends. The J gene is TRBJ2-7, the V gene TRBV6-5; D may match TRBD1 or TRBD2 (5 bases each). This sample comprised peripheral blood, obtained before any cancer treatment. The source of this sequence is a male donor aged 60 or over with stage II squamous cell lung carcinoma. As DNA, the CDR3 is TGTGCCAGCAGTTACTCAGGCAGGGACGGCTACGAGCAGTACTTC. Its translation: CASSYSGRDGYEQYF.